A single sample gave rise to the 8 T cell receptor beta chains below, sequenced in a study of shared T cell receptors in the human thymus. Produced via immunoSEQ multiplex PCR; TCRdb's table is partial and in-frame only. The top ten clones hold 0.008% to 0.011% of a sample with hundreds of thousands of clones, approximately 87% of them seen once. The sample was also reused in another study, on human thymus T cells.

The sample comprised thymocytes. These receptors came from a boy in the first two years of life with a congenital heart defect.

The genes are TRBV6-5 and TRBJ1-1; D might be TRBD1 (6 bases). Trimming took off 0 bases at V and 4 bases at J, with 15 bases between the two ends. The CDR3 contains 16 residues. Germline V gene lookup returns CDR1 MNHEY and CDR2 SVGAGI. CDR3 region: CASSYSHRVGGTEAFF. CDR3 nucleotide sequence: TGTGCCAGCAGTTACTCCCACAGGGTGGGTGGCACTGAAGCTTTCTTT.

V gene TRBV5-4 combines with J gene TRBJ2-7; TRBD2 matches at 7 bases. The CDR3 is 17 amino acids. CDR1 SGHNT and CDR2 YYREEE come from the germline V gene (reference sequence). After removal of 0 bases from V and 2 bases from J, the junction contained 11 bases not matched to a gene. The CDR3: CASSLGGEQRGPYEQYF. CDR3 nucleotides: TGTGCCAGCAGCTTGGGGGGTGAACAGCGGGGCCCCTACGAGCAGTACTTC.

The rearrangement uses TRBV10-2 and TRBJ2-7, with 7 bases fitting TRBD1. V lost 6 bases, J lost 1 base, and 6 bases stayed unmatched. The V gene's germline CDR1 is WSHSY and CDR2 SAAADI. This CDR3 is built from 14 residues. This CDR3 reads CASRGQDASYEQYF. As DNA, the CDR3 is TGCGCCAGCAGAGGACAGGATGCATCCTACGAGCAGTACTTC.

This clone appeared once. The gene calls are TRBV23-1 and TRBJ1-5; D gene uncertain. TRBV23-1 is an open reading frame whose function is uncertain. This CDR3 region has 15 residues. The V end lost 3 bases, the J end lost 0 bases, and 9 bases lay between the germline ends. Here the CDR3 DNA reads TGCGCCAGCAGTCAGATGAGGTATAGCAATCAGCCCCAGCATTTT. It is translated as CASSQMRYSNQPQHF.

The CDR3 spells CASSMSGQPQHF. The CDR3 DNA reads as TGTGCCAGTAGTATGAGTGGTCAGCCCCAGCATTTT. The chain links TRBV19 to TRBJ1-5; D unclear. V lost 3 bases to trimming and J lost 6 bases, with 6 bases between them. CDR1 and CDR2 (germline): LNHDA, SQIVND (reference sequence). This CDR3 spans 12 amino acids.

V and J are TRBV6-5 and TRBJ2-5; D call uncertain. Deletions cut 0 bases from V and 4 bases from J, with 15 bases between. The length of the CDR3 is 16 residues. CDR1 is MNHEY, CDR2 SVGAGI, per germline. The CDR3 DNA reads as TGTGCCAGCAGTTACTCTCAGGCGTTGCCCCGAGAGACCCAGTACTTC. This sequence encodes CASSYSQALPRETQYF.

This chain uses TRBV2 with TRBJ1-5, with 8 bases fitting TRBD1. The CDR3 totals 16 residues. Trimming took 6 bases from V and 5 from J; bases not matched to a gene: 12. From germline, CDR1 is SNHLY and CDR2 FYNNEI. CDR3 nucleotides: TGTGCCAGCAGGGGGGATTGGGCAGGGGGCTATCAGCCCCAGCATTTT. The encoded protein is CASRGDWAGGYQPQHF.

The chain recombines TRBV7-2 with TRBJ2-3, with TRBD1 matching over 9 bases. Germline CDR1 SGHTA, CDR2 FQGNSA. V shed 6 bases, J shed 2 bases, and the junction held 12 bases outside the gene matches. The CDR3 loop spans 17 amino acids. CDR3 loop: CASSVPGQGRPTDTQYF. The CDR3 DNA sequence: TGTGCCAGCAGTGTACCCGGACAGGGGCGTCCCACAGATACGCAGTATTTT.